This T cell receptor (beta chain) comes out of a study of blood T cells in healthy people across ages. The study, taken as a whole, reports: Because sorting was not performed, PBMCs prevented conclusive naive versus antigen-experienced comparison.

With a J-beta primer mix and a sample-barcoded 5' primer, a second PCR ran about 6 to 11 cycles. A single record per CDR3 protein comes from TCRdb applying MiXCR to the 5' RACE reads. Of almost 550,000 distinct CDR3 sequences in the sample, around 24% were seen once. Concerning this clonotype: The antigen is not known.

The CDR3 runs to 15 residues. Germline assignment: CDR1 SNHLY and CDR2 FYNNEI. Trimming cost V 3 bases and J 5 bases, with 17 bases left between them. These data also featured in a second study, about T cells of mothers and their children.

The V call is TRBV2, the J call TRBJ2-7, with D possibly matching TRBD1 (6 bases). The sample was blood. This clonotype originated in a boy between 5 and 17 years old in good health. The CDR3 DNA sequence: TGTGCCAGCAGTGATTCTGGGACATCCCCTGACGAGCAGTACTTC. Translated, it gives CASSDSGTSPDEQYF.